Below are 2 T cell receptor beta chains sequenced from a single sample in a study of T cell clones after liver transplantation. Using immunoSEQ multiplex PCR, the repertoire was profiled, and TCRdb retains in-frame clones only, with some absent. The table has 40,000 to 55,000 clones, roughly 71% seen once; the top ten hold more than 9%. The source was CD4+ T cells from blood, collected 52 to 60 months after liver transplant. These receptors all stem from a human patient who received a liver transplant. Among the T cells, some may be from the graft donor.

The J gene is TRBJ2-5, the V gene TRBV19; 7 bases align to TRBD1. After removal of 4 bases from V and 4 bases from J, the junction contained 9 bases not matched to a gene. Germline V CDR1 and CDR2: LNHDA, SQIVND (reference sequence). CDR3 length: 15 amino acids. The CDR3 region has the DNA TGTGCCAGTAGTAGGTCCGGGACAGCGGTAGAGACCCAGTACTTC. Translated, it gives CASSRSGTAVETQYF.

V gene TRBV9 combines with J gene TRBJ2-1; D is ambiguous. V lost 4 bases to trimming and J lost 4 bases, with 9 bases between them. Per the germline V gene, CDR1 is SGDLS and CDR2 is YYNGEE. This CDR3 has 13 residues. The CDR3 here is CASSPTAYNEQFF. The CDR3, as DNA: TGTGCCAGCAGCCCAACGGCTTACAATGAGCAGTTCTTC.